The clone carrying this T cell receptor (beta chain) has a count of ten or more. Its antigen is currently unknown. TCRdb reassembled clones from the PCR reads with MiXCR. The sample has about 92,000 clones; under 15% are singletons. There were no patients who had received any treatment before thyroid surgery. Deletions cut 5 bases from V and 6 bases from J, with 17 bases between. Germline-derived CDR1 and CDR2 are SGHAT and FQDESV (reference sequence). CDR3 size: 15 residues. This entry belongs to a study of metastatic and nonmetastatic thyroid tumors. At the level of the study: Repertoire comparisons spanned blood and tumor or nodule tissue from malignant and benign thyroid patients.

Overall study findings and caveats: For both blood and tumor, malignant thyroid tumors reportedly showed significantly higher TCR beta diversity than benign nodules did.

The chain combines TRBV11-1 with TRBJ2-1; D unclear. This receptor was taken from a female donor with papillary thyroid cancer or a benign thyroid nodule (not recorded which). Some clones in this sample may be carry-over from other donors' samples. The specimen sequenced was blood. The DNA for the CDR3 is TGTGCCAGCAGCCTCGATTTTGAGCCCCGCAATGAGCAGTTCTTC. Encoded protein: CASSLDFEPRNEQFF.